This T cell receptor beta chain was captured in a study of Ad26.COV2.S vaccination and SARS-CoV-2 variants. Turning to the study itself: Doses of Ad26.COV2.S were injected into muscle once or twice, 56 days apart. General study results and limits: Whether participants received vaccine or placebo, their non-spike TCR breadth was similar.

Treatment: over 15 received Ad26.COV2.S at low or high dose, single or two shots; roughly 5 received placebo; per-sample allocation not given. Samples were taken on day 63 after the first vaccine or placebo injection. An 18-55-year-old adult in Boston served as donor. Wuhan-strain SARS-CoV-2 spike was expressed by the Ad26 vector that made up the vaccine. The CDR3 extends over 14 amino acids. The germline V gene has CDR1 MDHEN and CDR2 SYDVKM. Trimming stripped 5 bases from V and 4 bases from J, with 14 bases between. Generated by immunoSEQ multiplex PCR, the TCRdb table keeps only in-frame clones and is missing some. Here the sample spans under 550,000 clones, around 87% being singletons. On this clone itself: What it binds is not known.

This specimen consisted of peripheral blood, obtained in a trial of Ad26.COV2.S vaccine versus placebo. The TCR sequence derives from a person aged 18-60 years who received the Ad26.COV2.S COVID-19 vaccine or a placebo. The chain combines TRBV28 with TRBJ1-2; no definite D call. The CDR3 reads CASSTPAGSYGYTF. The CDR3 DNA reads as TGTGCCAGCAGTACCCCTGCAGGAAGCTATGGCTACACCTTC.